This T cell receptor beta chain was retrieved from a study of early T cells in non-severe SARS-CoV-2 infection. The wider study: Bulk RNA from unsorted whole blood was sequenced; chains were unpaired.

Study conclusions and caveats: Private and CD4 specificities were missed by VDJdb matching, skewed to anti-spike CD8.

Germline CDR1 and CDR2: SEHNR and FQNEAQ (reference sequence). The CDR3 runs 16 residues. Trimming left V 4 bases short and J 1 base short, with 16 bases between. The protocol attached unique molecular identifiers to individual cDNA molecules. TCRdb re-analysed the 5' RACE reads in MiXCR, keeping a single row per CDR3 protein. The sample consists of roughly 80,000 distinct CDR3 sequences, over 13% of them appearing once. Regarding this clonotype: Its target is unknown.

This TCR derives from an adult who was a healthcare worker with PCR-confirmed SARS-CoV-2 infection or an uninfected control (not recorded which). This chain links TRBV7-9 with TRBJ1-1, with D perhaps TRBD1 (6 bases). Sequencing was performed on whole blood. For the CDR3, the DNA is TGTGCCAGCAGCTCTAGCGACGGGACACGGAACACTGAAGCTTTCTTT. This translates into CASSSSDGTRNTEAFF.